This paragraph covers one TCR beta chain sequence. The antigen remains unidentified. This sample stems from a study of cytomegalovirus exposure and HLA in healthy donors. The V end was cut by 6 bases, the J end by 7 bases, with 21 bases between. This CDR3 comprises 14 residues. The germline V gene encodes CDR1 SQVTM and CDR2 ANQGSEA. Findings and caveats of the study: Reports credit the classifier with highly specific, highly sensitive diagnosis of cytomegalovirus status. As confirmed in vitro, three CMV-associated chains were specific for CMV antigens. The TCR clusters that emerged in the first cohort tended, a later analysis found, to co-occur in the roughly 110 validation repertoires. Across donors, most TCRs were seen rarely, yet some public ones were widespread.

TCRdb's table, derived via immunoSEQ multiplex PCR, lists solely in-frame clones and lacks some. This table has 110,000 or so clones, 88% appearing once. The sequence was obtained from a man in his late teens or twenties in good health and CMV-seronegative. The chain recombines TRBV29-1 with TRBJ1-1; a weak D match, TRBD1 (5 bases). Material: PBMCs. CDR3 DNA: TGCAGCGTGACCGCAGGGTTAGGGCCAAATGAAGCTTTCTTT. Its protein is CSVTAGLGPNEAFF.